This record covers a single T cell receptor beta chain. Its antigen is undetermined. This CDR3 is built from 15 residues. The germline gives CDR1 SGHTA, CDR2 FQGNSA. V lost 10 bases to trimming and J lost 6 bases, with 21 bases between them. This entry belongs to a study of cytomegalovirus exposure and HLA in healthy donors. Study findings and constraints: Analysis performed later showed TCR beta chains linked to HLA being more clonally expanded than equally common others. Earlier analysis found most TCR beta V segments productive about 90% or about 30% of the time. A later analysis reported that several of the most significant clusters appeared to be linked to common viral pathogens, among them Epstein-Barr virus.

A multiplex PCR was run with 60 Vbeta primers and 13 Jbeta primers. Clones were read by immunoSEQ multiplex PCR, and TCRdb kept only the in-frame ones, dropping some. Listed are about 200,000 clones; 0.7% to 0.8% falls within the top ten. The source material was PBMCs. V is TRBV7-2 and J is TRBJ2-2; tentatively, D is TRBD1 (6 bases). The receptor's source is a boy younger than 18 in good health and CMV-seronegative. The DNA for the CDR3 is TGTGCCACCTCCTCTGACAGGACCTCTTCCGGGGAGCTGTTTTTT. Protein sequence: CATSSDRTSSGELFF.